This TCR beta chain was sequenced in a study of shared clonotypes between healthy human individuals. Trimming removed 5 bases at V and 9 bases at J, with 20 bases between. The CDR3 covers 15 residues. Germline CDR1 is SGHTA and CDR2 is FQGNSA. Profiling relied on immunoSEQ multiplex PCR, and the TCRdb table lists in-frame clones only, not all of them. Altogether about 770,000 clones are present, over 60% being singletons, with the ten largest covering over 1.5%. The origin of this receptor is a woman in her thirties in good health. The sample consisted of memory CD4+ T cells sorted from blood. Subset indicated: CD45RA-negative fraction. This sequence joins TRBV7-2 and TRBJ2-1, with a possible D match to TRBD2 (7 bases). Here the CDR3 reads CASSPTRGRGGEQFF. Written as DNA, the CDR3 is TGTGCCAGCAGCCCTACTCGCGGGAGAGGGGGTGAGCAGTTCTTC.